Sequencing of this T cell receptor beta chain was carried out in a study of sequential checkpoint blockade in melanoma. Background on the study: Randomization was 1:1 between first-line nivolumab→ipilimumab and ipilimumab→nivolumab. Maintenance nivolumab came after either treatment sequence.

The CDR3 runs 16 residues. The germline V gene encodes CDR1 SNHLY and CDR2 FYNNEI. V shed 5 bases and J 0 bases; nucleotides not matched to a gene: 6. Treatment here: randomized to nivolumab then ipilimumab (arm A) or the reverse (arm B). Live CD3+CD8+ CD19− CD56− cells were sorted from PBMCs. Repertoires were generated with immunoSEQ multiplex PCR, while TCRdb's copy carries only in-frame clones and drops some. The sample has under 13,000 clones; around 60% are singletons. Source: CD8+ T cells sorted from blood (inferred from file names), taken from a patient given nivolumab and ipilimumab in sequence. The receptor was derived from a human donor with melanoma. The V gene is TRBV2, the J gene TRBJ2-3; 9 bases align to TRBD2. CDR3 protein: CASSLQTSGSTDTQYF. The CDR3 DNA reads as TGTGCCAGCAGTCTTCAGACTAGCGGTAGCACAGATACGCAGTATTTT.